These T cell receptor beta chains were read from a single sample in a study of OX40 agonist ivuxolimab in advanced cancers. Clones were read by immunoSEQ multiplex PCR, and TCRdb kept only the in-frame ones, dropping some. Seen here are some 67,000 clones, 85% observed once, and the top ten hold about 0.83%. The specimen was CD4+ or CD8+ T cells sorted from blood, collected in a trial of the OX40 agonist ivuxolimab. The receptors here all came from an adult with an advanced solid tumor such as melanoma, head and neck, liver or kidney cancer. The CDR3 runs from the conserved cysteine through the conserved F or W. A D gene is named only where the DNA matches it firmly. A clone size is listed for some rows: how often the clone was seen (once, few, many), or a class if it is expanded.

>TRBV6-4|TRBD2|TRBJ2-1|once
TGTGCCAGCAGTGTGGGGGGGGGATTTACGAATGAGCAGTTCTTC
CASSVGGGFTNEQFF
>TRBV7-2|NA|TRBJ1-2|NA
TGTGCCAGCAGCTTAGAAGGGCCAGGGGCCGCCTATGGCTACACCTTC
CASSLEGPGAAYGYTF
>TRBV11-2|NA|TRBJ2-1|NA
TGTGCCAGCAGCCCCCAGCGAGAGTCCTACAATGAGCAGTTCTTC
CASSPQRESYNEQFF
>TRBV11-2|NA|TRBJ1-6|NA
TGTGCCAGCAGCCCAGTTGGTAATTCACCCCTCCACTTT
CASSPVGNSPLHF
>TRBV7-9|TRBD1|TRBJ1-1|NA
TGTGCCAGCAGTTTTACAGGGGGCTTAGACACTGAAGCTTTCTTT
CASSFTGGLDTEAFF
>TRBV6-5|NA|TRBJ1-2|NA
TGTGCCAGCAGTGGGGCGGCGAGAGGCTACACCTTC
CASSGAARGYTF
>TRBV19|TRBD1|TRBJ2-7|NA
TGTGCCAGTAGTGACAGGGCAGGGGACGAGCAGTACTTC
CASSDRAGDEQYF
>TRBV10-3|NA|TRBJ2-5|NA
TGTGCCATCGGGTGGGGGGCAGAGACCCAGTACTTC
CAIGWGAETQYF
>TRBV12-5|TRBD2|TRBJ2-7|NA
TGTGCTAGTGACACCGGGACTAGCGGGAGGGCCGGCAACGAGCAGTACTTC
CASDTGTSGRAGNEQYF
>TRBV18|NA|TRBJ2-7|NA
TGTGCCAGCTCACCCGTGGCAGGGGCCAACTACGAGCAGTACTTC
CASSPVAGANYEQYF
>TRBV27|NA|TRBJ2-7|NA
TGTGCCAGCAGTTTAAAGGGATGGCAGGTGAGCTCCTACGAGCAGTACTTC
CASSLKGWQVSSYEQYF
>TRBV19|NA|TRBJ2-3|NA
TGTGCCAGTACCCGCCTGAGCACAGATACGCAGTATTTT
CASTRLSTDTQYF
>TRBV2|NA|TRBJ2-7|NA
TGTGCCAGCAGTACTGACGGCTACGAGCAGTACTTC
CASSTDGYEQYF
>TRBV6-1|TRBD1|TRBJ1-4|once
TGTGCCAGCAGTGCAGGGGGACTGGGTGAAAAACTGTTTTTT
CASSAGGLGEKLFF
>TRBV19|TRBD2|TRBJ2-6|once
TGTGCCAGTAGCCGCTTCGGACTAGCGGGCTACTCTGGGGCCAACGTCCTGACTTTC
CASSRFGLAGYSGANVLTF
>TRBV5-6|NA|TRBJ2-3|NA
TGTGCCAGCAGCCTCATGGACTACCTAAGCACAGATACGCAGTATTTT
CASSLMDYLSTDTQYF
>TRBV7-6|NA|TRBJ1-2|once
TGTGCCAGCAGCTTATTGGCAGGGAGCGACTATGGCTACACCTTC
CASSLLAGSDYGYTF